This entry lists 5 T cell receptor beta chains sequenced from one sample in a study of response to subunit inactivated influenza vaccine. TCRdb re-derived calls from the RT-PCR reads in MiXCR, one entry per CDR3 protein. The sample shows roughly 790,000 distinct CDR3 sequences, around 21% of them seen only once. The source was PBMCs from blood, collected around 5 days after vaccination. The receptors here all came from a man aged 50 to 59 who received an inactivated influenza vaccine.

V is TRBV3-1 and J is TRBJ2-3, with TRBD2 identical over 8 bases. CDR3 size: 14 residues. In germline, CDR1 is LGHDT, CDR2 YNNKEL (reference sequence). The ends lost 4 bases at V and 4 bases at J; junction bases unmatched: 4. This chain's CDR3 is CASSPAGAADTQYF. The CDR3 DNA reads as TGTGCCAGCAGCCCAGCGGGAGCTGCAGATACGCAGTATTTT.

This chain connects TRBV4-2 to TRBJ2-1; 8 nucleotides line up with TRBD2. The CDR3 runs 17 residues. Germline V CDR1 and CDR2: LGHNA, YNFKEQ. V was clipped by 0 bases and J by 4 bases; unmatched bases: 8. The CDR3 bases are TGTGCCAGCAGCCAAGATATAGCGGGGCCGCCTTACAATGAGCAGTTCTTC. This sequence encodes CASSQDIAGPPYNEQFF.

This clonotype was seen ten or more times. This rearrangement joins TRBV12-3 or TRBV12-4 to TRBJ2-7, with D hard to call. This CDR3 comprises 12 residues. The V end lost 2 bases, the J end lost 3 bases, and 5 bases lay between the germline ends. CDR3 coding DNA: TGTGCCAGCAGTTTAAACCACTACGAGCAGTACTTC. This codes for CASSLNHYEQYF.

The V and J genes are TRBV24-1 and TRBJ2-3; D is perhaps TRBD2 (5 bases). This CDR3 comprises 13 residues. Trimming cost V 4 bases and J 3 bases, with 7 bases left between them. Germline-derived CDR1 and CDR2 are KGHDR and SFDVKD. CDR3: CATSERGTDTQYF. CDR3 in DNA: TGTGCCACCAGTGAGCGAGGGACAGATACGCAGTATTTT.

This clonotype came up a few times. The CDR3 DNA reads TGTGCCACCAGCAGAGTAAACTGGCAAAAACTGTTTTTT. Protein product: CATSRVNWQKLFF. The V call is TRBV15, the J call TRBJ1-4; the D is unclear. Germline CDR1 reads LNHNV; CDR2 reads YYDKDF (reference sequence). Trimming cost V 1 base and J 9 bases, with 9 bases left between them. This CDR3 is built from 13 residues.